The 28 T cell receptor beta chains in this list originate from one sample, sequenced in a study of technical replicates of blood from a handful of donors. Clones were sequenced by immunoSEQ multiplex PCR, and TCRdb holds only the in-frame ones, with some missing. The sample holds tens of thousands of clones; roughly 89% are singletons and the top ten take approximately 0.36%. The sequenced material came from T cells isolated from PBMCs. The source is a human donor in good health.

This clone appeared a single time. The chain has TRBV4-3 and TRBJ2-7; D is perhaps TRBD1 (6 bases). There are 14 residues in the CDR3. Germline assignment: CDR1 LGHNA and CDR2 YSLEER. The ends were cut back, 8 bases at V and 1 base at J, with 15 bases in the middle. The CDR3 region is CASGPGVSSYEQYF. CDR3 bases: TGCGCCAGCGGGCCAGGGGTCTCTTCCTACGAGCAGTACTTC.

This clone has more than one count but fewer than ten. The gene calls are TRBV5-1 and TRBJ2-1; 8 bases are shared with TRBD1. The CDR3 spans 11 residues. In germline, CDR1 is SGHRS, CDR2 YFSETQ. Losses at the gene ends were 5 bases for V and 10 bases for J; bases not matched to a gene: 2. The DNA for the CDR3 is TGCGCCAGCAGGTGGACAGGGGAGCAGTTCTTC. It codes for CASRWTGEQFF.

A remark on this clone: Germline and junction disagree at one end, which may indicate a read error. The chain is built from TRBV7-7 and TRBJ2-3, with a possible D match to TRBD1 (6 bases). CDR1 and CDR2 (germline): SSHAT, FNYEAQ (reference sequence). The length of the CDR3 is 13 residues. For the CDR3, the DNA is TGTGCTAGCAGCGACAGGAGCACAGATACGCAGTATTTT. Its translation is CASSDRSTDTQYF.

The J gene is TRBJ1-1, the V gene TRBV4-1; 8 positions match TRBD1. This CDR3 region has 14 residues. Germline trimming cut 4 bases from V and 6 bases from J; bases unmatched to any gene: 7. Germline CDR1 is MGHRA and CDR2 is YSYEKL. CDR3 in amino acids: CASSPWDRTAEAFF. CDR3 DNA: TGCGCCAGCAGCCCCTGGGACAGGACGGCTGAAGCTTTCTTT.

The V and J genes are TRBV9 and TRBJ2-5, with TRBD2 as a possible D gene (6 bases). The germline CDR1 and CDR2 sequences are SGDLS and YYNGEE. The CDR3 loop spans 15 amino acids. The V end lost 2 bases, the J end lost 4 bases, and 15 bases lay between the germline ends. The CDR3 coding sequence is TGTGCCAGCAGCGTGGGACTCCCCCGGGTAGAGACCCAGTACTTC. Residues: CASSVGLPRVETQYF.

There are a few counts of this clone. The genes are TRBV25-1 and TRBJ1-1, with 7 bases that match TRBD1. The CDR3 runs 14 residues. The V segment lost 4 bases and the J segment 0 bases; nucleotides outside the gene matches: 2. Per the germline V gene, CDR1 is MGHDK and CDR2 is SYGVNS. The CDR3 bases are TGTGCCAGCAGTGGGACAGGAGTGAACACTGAAGCTTTCTTT. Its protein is CASSGTGVNTEAFF.

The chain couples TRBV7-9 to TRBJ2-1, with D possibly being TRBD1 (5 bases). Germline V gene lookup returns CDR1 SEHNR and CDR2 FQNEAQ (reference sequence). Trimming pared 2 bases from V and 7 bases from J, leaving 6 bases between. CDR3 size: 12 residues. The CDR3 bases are TGTGCCAGCAGCTTACAGGGAAATGAGCAGTTCTTC. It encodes CASSLQGNEQFF.

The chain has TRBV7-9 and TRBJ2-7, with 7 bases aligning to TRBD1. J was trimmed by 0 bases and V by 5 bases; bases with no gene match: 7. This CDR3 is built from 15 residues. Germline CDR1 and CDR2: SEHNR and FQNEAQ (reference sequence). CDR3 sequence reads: CASSPTTGSSYEQYF. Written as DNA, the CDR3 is TGTGCCAGCAGCCCGACGACAGGGAGCTCCTACGAGCAGTACTTC.

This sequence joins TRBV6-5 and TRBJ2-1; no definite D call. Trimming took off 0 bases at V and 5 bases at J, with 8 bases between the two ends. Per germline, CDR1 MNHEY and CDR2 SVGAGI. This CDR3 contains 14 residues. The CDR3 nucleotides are TGTGCCAGCAGTTACTCGCAGGCTAACAATGAGCAGTTCTTC. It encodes CASSYSQANNEQFF.

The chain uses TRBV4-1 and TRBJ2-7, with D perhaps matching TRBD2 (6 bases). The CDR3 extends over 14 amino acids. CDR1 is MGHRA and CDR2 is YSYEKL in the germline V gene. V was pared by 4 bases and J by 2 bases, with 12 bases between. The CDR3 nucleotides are TGCGCCAGCAGCCTAACTAGCTTCACCTACGAGCAGTACTTC. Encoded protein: CASSLTSFTYEQYF.

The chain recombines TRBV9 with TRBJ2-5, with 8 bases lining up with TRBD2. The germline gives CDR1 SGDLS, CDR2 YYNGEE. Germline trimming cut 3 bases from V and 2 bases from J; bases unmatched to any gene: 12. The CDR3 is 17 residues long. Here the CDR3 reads CASSEGLVTVIQETQYF. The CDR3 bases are TGTGCCAGCAGCGAGGGACTAGTTACGGTAATTCAAGAGACCCAGTACTTC.

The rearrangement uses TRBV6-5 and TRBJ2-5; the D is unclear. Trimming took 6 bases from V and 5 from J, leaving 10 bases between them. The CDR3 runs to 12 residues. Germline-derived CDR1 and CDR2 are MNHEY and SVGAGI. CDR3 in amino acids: CASSQTWETQYF. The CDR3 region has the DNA TGTGCCAGCAGCCAAACATGGGAGACCCAGTACTTC.

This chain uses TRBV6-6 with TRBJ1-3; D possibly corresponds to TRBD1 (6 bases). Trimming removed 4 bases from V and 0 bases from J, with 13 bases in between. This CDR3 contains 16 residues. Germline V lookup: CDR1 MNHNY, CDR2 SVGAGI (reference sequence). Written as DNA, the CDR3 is TGTGCCAGCAGTTCTCTCGGACAGATCTCTGGAAACACCATATATTTT. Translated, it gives CASSSLGQISGNTIYF.

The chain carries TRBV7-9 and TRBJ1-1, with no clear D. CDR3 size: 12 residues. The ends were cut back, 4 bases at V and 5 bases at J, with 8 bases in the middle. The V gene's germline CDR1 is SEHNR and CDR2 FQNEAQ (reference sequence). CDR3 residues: CASSSGRTEAFF. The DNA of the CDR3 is TGTGCCAGCAGCTCAGGCAGGACTGAAGCTTTCTTT. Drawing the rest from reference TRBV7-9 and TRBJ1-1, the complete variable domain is DTGVSQNPRHKITKRGQNVTFRCDPISEHNRLYWYRQTLGQGPEFLTYFQNEAQLEKSRLLSDRFSAERPKGSFSTLEIQRTEQGDSAMYLCASSSGRTEAFFGQGTRLTVV.

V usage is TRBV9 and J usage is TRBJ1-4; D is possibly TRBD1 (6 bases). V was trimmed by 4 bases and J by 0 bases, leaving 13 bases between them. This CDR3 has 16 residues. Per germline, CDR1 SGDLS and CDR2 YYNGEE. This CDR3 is CASSKQGFPTNEKLFF. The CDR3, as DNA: TGTGCCAGCAGCAAACAGGGTTTCCCAACTAATGAAAAACTGTTTTTT.

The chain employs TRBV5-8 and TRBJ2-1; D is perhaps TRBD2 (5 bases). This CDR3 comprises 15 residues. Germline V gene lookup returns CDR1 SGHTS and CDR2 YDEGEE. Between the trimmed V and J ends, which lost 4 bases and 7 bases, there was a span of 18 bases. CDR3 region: CASSPGVTEFNEQFF. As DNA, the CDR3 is TGTGCCAGCAGCCCCGGGGTAACCGAATTTAATGAGCAGTTCTTC.

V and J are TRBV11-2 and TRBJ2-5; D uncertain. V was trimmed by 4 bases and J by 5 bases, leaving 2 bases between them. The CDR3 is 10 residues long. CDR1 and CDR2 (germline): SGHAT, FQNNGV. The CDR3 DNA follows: TGTGCCAGCAGCTCGGAGACCCAGTACTTC. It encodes CASSSETQYF.

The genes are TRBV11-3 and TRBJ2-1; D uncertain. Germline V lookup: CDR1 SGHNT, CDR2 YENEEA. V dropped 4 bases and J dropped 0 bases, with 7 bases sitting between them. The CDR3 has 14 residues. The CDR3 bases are TGTGCCAGCAGCTCTCGGAGCTCCTACAATGAGCAGTTCTTC. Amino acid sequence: CASSSRSSYNEQFF.

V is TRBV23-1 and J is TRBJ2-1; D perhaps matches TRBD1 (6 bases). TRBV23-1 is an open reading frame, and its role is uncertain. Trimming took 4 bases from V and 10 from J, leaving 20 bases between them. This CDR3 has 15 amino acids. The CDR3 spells CASSPPWPGAREQFF. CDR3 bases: TGCGCCAGCAGTCCCCCCTGGCCAGGGGCGCGGGAGCAGTTCTTC.

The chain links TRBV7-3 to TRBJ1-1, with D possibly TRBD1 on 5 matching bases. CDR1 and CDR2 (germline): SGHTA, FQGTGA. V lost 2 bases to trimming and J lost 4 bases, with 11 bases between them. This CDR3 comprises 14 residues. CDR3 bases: TGTGCCAGCAGCTTAGGGAGGGACGGCACTGAAGCTTTCTTT. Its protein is CASSLGRDGTEAFF.

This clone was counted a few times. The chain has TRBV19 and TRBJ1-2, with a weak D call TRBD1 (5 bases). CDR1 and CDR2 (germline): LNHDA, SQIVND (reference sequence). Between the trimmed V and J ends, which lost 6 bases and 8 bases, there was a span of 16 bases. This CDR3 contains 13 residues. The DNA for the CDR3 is TGTGCCAGTAGCACAGGTCACCTTAACGGCTACACCTTC. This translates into CASSTGHLNGYTF.

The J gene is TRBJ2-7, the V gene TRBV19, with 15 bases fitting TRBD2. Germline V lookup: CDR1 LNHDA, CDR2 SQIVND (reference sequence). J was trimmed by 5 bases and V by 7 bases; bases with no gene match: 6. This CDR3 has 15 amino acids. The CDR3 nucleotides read TGTGCCAGTACCACGGGACTAGCGGGAGGCAACGAGCAGTACTTC. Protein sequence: CASTTGLAGGNEQYF.

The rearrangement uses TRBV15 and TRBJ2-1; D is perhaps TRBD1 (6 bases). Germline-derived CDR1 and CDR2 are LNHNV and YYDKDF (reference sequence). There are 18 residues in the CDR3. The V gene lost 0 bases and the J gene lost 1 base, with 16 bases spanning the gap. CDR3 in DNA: TGTGCCACCAGCAGAGATTTACGAGGGGGAACTTCCTACAATGAGCAGTTCTTC. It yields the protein CATSRDLRGGTSYNEQFF.

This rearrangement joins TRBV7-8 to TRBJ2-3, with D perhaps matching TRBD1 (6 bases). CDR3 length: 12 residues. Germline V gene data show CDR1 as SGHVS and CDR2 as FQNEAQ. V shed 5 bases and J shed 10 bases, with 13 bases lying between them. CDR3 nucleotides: TGTGCCAGCAGCCTGGACAGTCTCGCGCAGTATTTT. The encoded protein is CASSLDSLAQYF. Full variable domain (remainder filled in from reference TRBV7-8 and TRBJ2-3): GAGVSQSPRYKVAKRGQDVALRCDPISGHVSLFWYQQALGQGPEFLTYFQNEAQLDKSGLPSDRFFAERPEGSVSTLKIQRTQQEDSAVYLCASSLDSLAQYFGPGTRLTVL.

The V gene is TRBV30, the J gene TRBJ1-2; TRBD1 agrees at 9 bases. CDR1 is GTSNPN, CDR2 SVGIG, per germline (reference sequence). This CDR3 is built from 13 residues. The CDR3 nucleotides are TGTTATCCTTCGGGACAGGGACCCGATGGCTACACCTTC. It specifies CYPSGQGPDGYTF. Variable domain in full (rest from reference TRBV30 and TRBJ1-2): SQTIHQWPATLVQPVGSPLSLECTVEGTSNPNLYWYRQAAGRGLQLLFYSVGIGQISSEVPQNLSASRPQDRQFILSSKKLLLSDSGFYLCYPSGQGPDGYTFGSGTRLTVV.

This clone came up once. The CDR3: CASSLTGGRNQPQHF. In DNA form, the CDR3 reads TGTGCCAGCAGCCTTACAGGGGGGCGCAATCAGCCCCAGCATTTT. This chain joins TRBV7-8 and TRBJ1-5; 8 bases are a match to TRBD1. The V gene end was trimmed by 5 bases and the J gene end by 2 bases; junction bases not matched to a gene: 5. The CDR3 runs 15 residues. Germline V lookup: CDR1 SGHVS, CDR2 FQNEAQ.

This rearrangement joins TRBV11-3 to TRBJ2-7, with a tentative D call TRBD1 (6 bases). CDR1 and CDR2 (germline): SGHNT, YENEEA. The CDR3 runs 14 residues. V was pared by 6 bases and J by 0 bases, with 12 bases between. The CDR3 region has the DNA TGTGCCAGCAGACAGGGTTCAAGCTCCTACGAGCAGTACTTC. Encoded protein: CASRQGSSSYEQYF.

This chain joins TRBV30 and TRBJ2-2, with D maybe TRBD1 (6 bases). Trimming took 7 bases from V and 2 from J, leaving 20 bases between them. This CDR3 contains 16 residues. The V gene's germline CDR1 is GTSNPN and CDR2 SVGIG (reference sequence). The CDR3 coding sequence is TGTGCCTTTAACTTCGGGACACAATCTAACACCGGGGAGCTGTTTTTT. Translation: CAFNFGTQSNTGELFF. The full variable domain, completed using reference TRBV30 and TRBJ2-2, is SQTIHQWPATLVQPVGSPLSLECTVEGTSNPNLYWYRQAAGRGLQLLFYSVGIGQISSEVPQNLSASRPQDRQFILSSKKLLLSDSGFYLCAFNFGTQSNTGELFFGEGSRLTVL.